This T cell receptor beta chain was profiled in a study of Ad26.COV2.S vaccination and SARS-CoV-2 variants. Sequenced by immunoSEQ multiplex PCR; TCRdb stores in-frame clones only, minus some. Of 300,000 to 350,000 clones in the sample, roughly 90% were seen once. Germline V lookup: CDR1 SGHNT, CDR2 YYREEE (reference sequence). CDR3 length: 13 amino acids. V lost 2 bases and J 3 bases, leaving 8 bases between the germline ends. Regarding treatment: about 20 received Ad26.COV2.S at low or high dose, single or two shots; about 5 received placebo; per-sample allocation not given. Samples came from day 63 after the first vaccine or placebo injection. An Ad26 vector expressing Wuhan-strain SARS-CoV-2 spike served as the vaccine.

The sequencing here drew on peripheral blood, taken in a trial of Ad26.COV2.S vaccine versus placebo. The TCR was taken from a person aged 18 to 65 who received the Ad26.COV2.S COVID-19 vaccine or a placebo. J is TRBJ2-5 and V is TRBV5-4, with a possible D match to TRBD1 (5 bases). The CDR3 is CASSFVTEETQYF. In nucleotides, the CDR3 is TGTGCCAGCAGCTTTGTGACAGAAGAGACCCAGTACTTC.